The rows below give T cell receptor beta chains drawn from one sample of a study of response to subunit inactivated influenza vaccine. TCRdb passed the RT-PCR reads through MiXCR, listing each CDR3 protein once. The sample carries 150,000 or so distinct CDR3 sequences, 11% recorded once. Specimen: non-naive T cells sorted from PBMCs, collected more than 35 days after vaccination. The origin of the receptors is a man between 45 and 60 years old who received an inactivated influenza vaccine. CDR3s leave out the opening cysteine and the closing phenylalanine or tryptophan. Fields, in order: J gene, V gene, D gene, CDR3 protein. D genes are given only for firm matches.

TRBJ1-2 TRBV12-3/TRBV12-4 TRBD1 ASSLGTGFGYT
TRBJ2-4 TRBV28 - ASSSYRVLAKNIQY
TRBJ2-2 TRBV28 - ASSGWTVFTGELF
TRBJ1-6 TRBV20-1 TRBD1 SAPQGGSSYNSPLH
TRBJ1-3 TRBV7-2 - ASSRMTRNTIY
TRBJ2-7 TRBV6-1 - ASSGKGAFREQY
TRBJ2-5 TRBV7-3 TRBD2 ASSETSGSKTQY
TRBJ2-7 TRBV3-1 - ASSYGIYEQY
TRBJ2-7 TRBV11-2 TRBD1 ASSLGGTGGYEQY
TRBJ2-3 TRBV2 TRBD2 ASSRRGLAGGTSTDTQY
TRBJ2-7 TRBV7-6 TRBD2 ASSPQSFSSGDLGEQY
TRBJ1-4 TRBV6-2/TRBV6-3 - ASSSRGRGDEKLF
TRBJ2-7 TRBV7-9 - ASSPDVAYEQY
TRBJ1-2 TRBV3-1 - ASSQGQTYGYT
TRBJ2-5 TRBV7-2 - ASSTRVEETQY
TRBJ2-7 TRBV20-1 - SARDLVRTYEQY
TRBJ1-6 TRBV28 - ASKTSQNSPLH
TRBJ2-1 TRBV7-2 TRBD2 ASSLGLAGASEQF
TRBJ2-2 TRBV5-6 - ASSLVRGLSITGELF
TRBJ2-7 TRBV6-1 TRBD1 ASRPHGTGPSSSLYEQY
TRBJ2-5 TRBV2 - ASSRRDQGKTQY
TRBJ1-1 TRBV6-2/TRBV6-3 - ASSYRYGPEAF
TRBJ2-6 TRBV5-5 TRBD1 ASGRQGSGANVLT
TRBJ2-7 TRBV9 TRBD2 ASSVGAGGKYEQY
TRBJ1-5 TRBV3-1 - ASSQDYVGLRGQPQH
TRBJ1-2 TRBV12-3/TRBV12-4 - ASSFKVTYGYT
TRBJ2-5 TRBV4-1 - ASSQDRGALEETQY
TRBJ2-2 TRBV10-3 - AVKRVGNTGELF
TRBJ1-4 TRBV20-1 - SARVGGPEKLF
TRBJ1-6 TRBV5-1 - ASSLGGVGRSPLH
TRBJ1-4 TRBV2 TRBD1 ASTRQGATNEKLF
TRBJ1-1 TRBV4-2 - ASSSFEGPKAF
TRBJ2-3 TRBV6-5 - ASSSRGAGDTQY
TRBJ1-5 TRBV19 - ASRKGEPQPQH
TRBJ2-1 TRBV28 - ASSFGVYNEQF
TRBJ2-7 TRBV19 TRBD1 ASSRTGGYEQY